These T cell receptor beta chains were read from a single sample in a study of early T cells in non-severe SARS-CoV-2 infection. A single record per CDR3 protein comes from TCRdb applying MiXCR to the 5' RACE reads. The sample contains roughly 55,000 distinct CDR3 sequences, roughly 6.8% of which appear only once. The specimen was whole blood. The receptors derive from an adult who was a healthcare worker with PCR-confirmed SARS-CoV-2 infection or an uninfected control (not recorded which). Each CDR3 is given with its conserved first and last residue. The D gene is left open where the match is weak. A row's size may be missing; if present it is once, few, many or a size class.

J gene,D gene,clone size,V gene,CDR3 protein,CDR3 DNA
TRBJ2-2,.,many,TRBV5-1,CASSARDTLFTGELFF,TGCGCCAGCAGCGCTCGGGACACTCTCTTTACCGGGGAGCTGTTTTTT
TRBJ2-6,TRBD2,many,TRBV20-1,CSAQTSGGLWANVLTF,TGCAGTGCTCAGACTAGCGGGGGGCTCTGGGCCAACGTCCTGACTTTC
TRBJ1-2,.,few,TRBV6-6,CASSYVGGFDYGYTF,TGTGCCAGCAGTTACGTAGGAGGATTCGACTATGGCTACACCTTC
TRBJ2-2,TRBD2,many,TRBV7-6,CASSLAASGGPGELFF,TGTGCCAGCAGCTTAGCGGCTAGCGGAGGCCCCGGGGAGCTGTTTTTT
TRBJ1-2,TRBD1,.,TRBV10-3,CAISEQDRGQSGYTF,TGTGCCATCAGTGAGCAAGACAGGGGGCAAAGTGGCTACACCTTC
TRBJ2-2,TRBD1,many,TRBV7-6,CASSTTLWTGGELFF,TGTGCCAGCAGCACCACACTCTGGACAGGCGGGGAGCTGTTTTTT
TRBJ1-6,.,many,TRBV6-5,CASSYSNRGNSPLHF,TGTGCCAGCAGTTACTCGAACAGAGGGAATTCACCCCTCCACTTT
TRBJ2-1,.,many,TRBV12-3/TRBV12-4,CASRRGEVSYNEQFF,TGTGCCAGCCGTCGCGGGGAGGTCTCCTACAATGAGCAGTTCTTC
TRBJ1-1,.,many,TRBV6-6,CASSYPPNTEAFF,TGTGCCAGCAGTTACCCACCTAACACTGAAGCTTTCTTT
TRBJ1-1,TRBD1,many,TRBV6-5,CASSYLGGGAFF,TGTGCCAGCAGTTACTTGGGAGGGGGCGCTTTCTTT
TRBJ1-3,.,many,TRBV7-8,CASSPQGLRVSGNTIYF,TGTGCCAGCAGCCCCCAGGGGCTGAGGGTCTCTGGAAACACCATATATTTT
TRBJ2-1,TRBD2,many,TRBV7-2,CASSSLAGGRNEQFF,TGTGCCAGCAGCTCCTTAGCGGGGGGTAGGAATGAGCAGTTCTTC
TRBJ1-1,TRBD1,.,TRBV12-3/TRBV12-4,CASSLTGSRTRGAFF,TGTGCCAGCAGTCTGACAGGGTCTCGAACCAGGGGGGCTTTCTTT
TRBJ2-1,.,many,TRBV9,CASSVGRGPYNEQFF,TGTGCCAGCAGCGTAGGGAGGGGCCCCTACAATGAGCAGTTCTTC
TRBJ1-5,.,many,TRBV7-8,CASSPGQYSNQPQHF,TGTGCCAGCAGCCCCGGACAGTATAGCAATCAGCCCCAGCATTTT
TRBJ2-2,TRBD2,many,TRBV5-5,CASSLRLAGTGELFF,TGTGCCAGCAGCTTGAGACTAGCGGGGACCGGGGAGCTGTTTTTT
TRBJ1-4,.,many,TRBV14,CASSQEIQGLNEKLFF,TGTGCCAGCAGCCAAGAAATACAGGGACTCAATGAAAAACTGTTTTTT
TRBJ2-7,.,many,TRBV19,CASSINRDRRYEQYF,TGTGCCAGTAGTATCAATAGGGACCGTCGCTACGAGCAGTACTTC
TRBJ1-5,.,.,TRBV6-2/TRBV6-3,CASSYSTPHPQHF,TGTGCCAGCAGTTACTCGACCCCGCACCCCCAGCATTTT
TRBJ2-7,.,many,TRBV20-1,CSARVHGQTPPYEQYF,TGCAGTGCTAGAGTACACGGACAGACGCCGCCCTACGAGCAGTACTTC
TRBJ2-1,.,many,TRBV5-1,CASSLGQNPYYNEQFF,TGCGCCAGCAGCTTGGGGCAGAACCCTTACTACAATGAGCAGTTCTTC
TRBJ1-1,.,many,TRBV5-1,CASRSTMNTEAFF,TGCGCCAGCAGGTCGACAATGAACACTGAAGCTTTCTTT
TRBJ1-1,TRBD1,few,TRBV7-9,CASSLAGQARAGFF,TGTGCCAGCAGCTTAGCTGGACAGGCCCGCGCGGGTTTCTTT
TRBJ1-3,.,.,TRBV3-1,CASSQVERNTIYF,TGTGCCAGCAGCCAAGTGGAAAGAAACACCATATATTTT
TRBJ2-2,.,few,TRBV9,CASSFGANSPGELFF,TGTGCCAGCAGCTTCGGGGCGAACTCCCCCGGGGAGCTGTTTTTT
TRBJ2-4,TRBD2,.,TRBV6-5,CASSYSTPSGGYIQYF,TGTGCCAGCAGTTACTCGACCCCTAGCGGGGGGTATATTCAGTACTTC
TRBJ2-2,.,many,TRBV6-2/TRBV6-3,CATLRGENTGELFF,TGTGCCACCCTACGAGGCGAAAACACCGGGGAGCTGTTTTTT
TRBJ2-1,TRBD2,many,TRBV5-4,CASSPGLASYNEQFF,TGTGCCAGCAGCCCCGGACTAGCCTCCTACAATGAGCAGTTCTTC
TRBJ1-4,.,many,TRBV6-5,CASSYSGRLGEKLFF,TGTGCCAGCAGTTACTCGGGACGTCTGGGGGAAAAACTGTTTTTT
TRBJ2-4,TRBD1,few,TRBV28,CASTVPGQGLAKNIQYF,TGTGCCAGCACCGTCCCTGGACAGGGCCTAGCCAAAAACATTCAGTACTTC
TRBJ1-1,.,many,TRBV27,CASSPGPYTEAFF,TGTGCCAGCAGTCCCGGGCCGTACACTGAAGCTTTCTTT
TRBJ1-1,.,few,TRBV29-1,CSVDSPGHTNTEAFF,TGCAGCGTTGATTCCCCCGGCCACACGAACACTGAAGCTTTCTTT